One sample yielded the 26 T cell receptor beta chains listed below, sequenced in a study of post-analysis software for immune sequencing data. General study findings and limits: Included in a set of about 5 TRBV segments more frequent in patients than controls were TRBV5-6, TRBV5-1 and TRBV20-1.

The authors incorporated unique molecular identifiers into the TCR beta cDNA libraries. One entry per CDR3 protein, called by TCRdb with MiXCR from the PCR reads. Of 380,000 or so distinct CDR3 sequences listed, approximately 38% are singletons. What these receptors recognize is not known. Sequencing was carried out using blood. The source is a girl aged 5-17 years with multiple sclerosis.

This sequence joins TRBV28 and TRBJ2-5, with 8 bases fitting TRBD1. The CDR3 is 18 amino acids. The V gene end was trimmed by 4 bases and the J gene end by 2 bases; junction bases not matched to a gene: 15. CDR1 and CDR2 from the germline V gene are MDHEN and SYDVKM. CDR3 amino acids: CASSSTIRGQGGQETQYF. CDR3 nucleotides: TGTGCCAGCAGTTCGACCATCCGAGGACAGGGTGGGCAAGAGACCCAGTACTTC. Combining the CDR3 with reference TRBV28 and TRBJ2-5 gives the whole variable domain DVKVTQSSRYLVKRTGEKVFLECVQDMDHENMFWYRQDPGLGLRLIYFSYDVKMKEKGDIPEGYSVSREKKERFSLILESASTNQTSMYLCASSSTIRGQGGQETQYFGPGTRLLVL.

The chain uses TRBV4-1 and TRBJ2-1; D may be TRBD1 or TRBD2 (5 bases each). The CDR3 totals 14 residues. Germline CDR1 and CDR2: MGHRA and YSYEKL. V was clipped by 6 bases and J by 8 bases, with 17 bases between them. The CDR3 reads CASRRYGARDEQFF. The CDR3 coding sequence is TGCGCCAGCAGACGGTACGGGGCCCGGGATGAGCAGTTCTTC.

The chain employs TRBV7-9 and TRBJ2-3; D call uncertain. Trimming shortened V by 6 bases and J by 5 bases, and 12 bases separated the two germline ends. Germline V gives CDR1 SEHNR, CDR2 FQNEAQ (reference sequence). CDR3 length: 13 amino acids. The CDR3 is CASSSTGIDTQYF. The DNA for the CDR3 is TGTGCCAGCAGTTCCACGGGCATAGATACGCAGTATTTT.

This clonotype was picked up a small number of times. The chain combines TRBV12-3 or TRBV12-4 with TRBJ1-2; TRBD1 is a possible D gene (5 bases). Trimming left V 5 bases short and J 4 bases short, with 23 bases between. The CDR3 has 17 amino acids. Written as DNA, the CDR3 is TGTGCCAGCAGTGCCGGCGGACAAGGAAACTCGGGCTATGGCTACACCTTC. Translated, it gives CASSAGGQGNSGYGYTF.

The V gene is TRBV2, the J gene TRBJ2-7, with 9 bases that match TRBD1. After removal of 4 bases from V and 1 base from J, the junction contained 17 bases not matched to a gene. The germline V gene encodes CDR1 SNHLY and CDR2 FYNNEI. This CDR3 has 19 residues. The CDR3 nucleotides are TGTGCCAGCAGTGTCTCTGGGACAGGGTGGGATAGCCGGTCCTACGAGCAGTACTTC. Translated, it gives CASSVSGTGWDSRSYEQYF.

V is TRBV7-2 and J is TRBJ2-1; a weak D match, TRBD2 (7 bases). Germline assignment: CDR1 SGHTA and CDR2 FQGNSA. The germline V and J ends were trimmed by 0 bases and 9 bases, with 15 bases remaining between them. The CDR3 sequence is 15 residues long. The CDR3 region has the DNA TGTGCCAGCAGCTTAGCCCTCTCAAGGGGGGGTGAGCAGTTCTTC. Protein: CASSLALSRGGEQFF.

The chain recombines TRBV7-2 with TRBJ2-1, with TRBD2 as a possible D gene (7 bases). V lost 3 bases and J 0 bases, leaving 12 bases between the germline ends. The CDR3 loop spans 16 amino acids. The germline V gene has CDR1 SGHTA and CDR2 FQGNSA. As DNA, the CDR3 is TGTGCCAGCAGCTTCGGCGGGGGCGGCTCCTACAATGAGCAGTTCTTC. Translating gives CASSFGGGGSYNEQFF.

Comments on this clonotype: Germline and junction disagree at one end, which may indicate a read error. The chain couples TRBV7-9 to TRBJ1-4, with D possibly matching TRBD1 (6 bases). Germline CDR1 is SEHNR and CDR2 is FQNEAQ (reference sequence). The CDR3 sequence is 14 residues long. The chain's CDR3 is CASSAQGLNEKRFF. The CDR3, as DNA: TGTGCCAGCAGCGCTCAGGGGTTGAATGAAAAACGGTTTTTT.

The chain couples TRBV7-3 to TRBJ2-2; perhaps TRBD1 as D (6 bases). The CDR3 sequence is 15 residues long. Trimming pared 4 bases from V and 5 bases from J, leaving 14 bases between. Per the germline V gene, CDR1 is SGHTA and CDR2 is FQGTGA. The CDR3 protein is CASSSGTYETGELFF. CDR3 nucleotides: TGTGCCAGCAGCTCCGGGACATATGAAACCGGGGAGCTGTTTTTT. Variable domain in full (rest from reference TRBV7-3 and TRBJ2-2): GAGVSQTPSNKVTEKGKYVELRCDPISGHTALYWYRQSLGQGPEFLIYFQGTGAADDSGLPNDRFFAVRPEGSVSTLKIQRTERGDSAVYLCASSSGTYETGELFFGEGSRLTVL.

This chain connects TRBV6-5 to TRBJ1-2; D perhaps matches TRBD1 (6 bases). CDR1 and CDR2 from the germline V gene are MNHEY and SVGAGI. This CDR3 comprises 14 residues. With 0 bases removed from V and 6 bases from J, the gap between germline ends came to 11 bases. CDR3 sequence (DNA): TGTGCCAGCAGTTACTCGGGGGGGGCCAATGGCTACACCTTC. This translates into CASSYSGGANGYTF.

This clonotype occurred a few times. Here the CDR3 DNA reads TGCGCCAGCAGCACCCGGACCGGGGGCACTGAAGCTTTCTTT. Protein sequence: CASSTRTGGTEAFF. This chain uses TRBV5-1 with TRBJ1-1; D is possibly TRBD1 (5 bases). Deletions cut 4 bases from V and 4 bases from J, with 14 bases between. The CDR3 loop spans 14 amino acids. The V gene's germline CDR1 is SGHRS and CDR2 YFSETQ.

The chain combines TRBV3-1 with TRBJ2-1; 7 bases line up with TRBD1. CDR1 is LGHDT and CDR2 is YNNKEL in the germline V gene (reference sequence). V gave up 5 bases and J gave up 5 bases; unmatched junction bases: 6. The length of the CDR3 is 14 residues. The CDR3 spells CASSLWDSHNEQFF. DNA for the CDR3: TGTGCCAGCAGCTTATGGGACAGCCACAATGAGCAGTTCTTC.

The genes are TRBV12-3 or TRBV12-4 and TRBJ2-1, with a possible D match to TRBD2 (6 bases). V lost 2 bases to trimming and J lost 0 bases, with 11 bases between them. This CDR3 comprises 16 residues. This chain's CDR3 is CASSLRGFSSYNEQFF. CDR3 DNA: TGTGCCAGCAGTTTACGGGGGTTCAGCTCCTACAATGAGCAGTTCTTC.

This clonotype was found a few times. The chain couples TRBV18 to TRBJ2-7; 8 positions agree with TRBD1. The CDR3 loop spans 13 amino acids. V lost 0 bases and J lost 7; bases outside the gene matches: 2. CDR1 is KGHSH, CDR2 LQKENI, per germline. Here the CDR3 DNA reads TGTGCCAGCTCACCACCGACAGGGGTTGAGCAGTACTTC. Translated: CASSPPTGVEQYF.

The V and J genes are TRBV4-3 and TRBJ2-7; D tentatively fits TRBD1 or TRBD2 (6 bases each). Germline CDR1 is LGHNA and CDR2 is YSLEER. Trimming took off 0 bases at V and 4 bases at J, with 16 bases between the two ends. The CDR3 is 16 residues long. The CDR3 nucleotides read TGCGCCAGCAGCCAAGATAGAGGGGGGCCCTTTTACGAGCAGTACTTC. Encoded protein: CASSQDRGGPFYEQYF.

This clonotype was seen a handful of times. The chain employs TRBV11-2 and TRBJ2-1; D may be TRBD1 (6 bases). The CDR3 length is 19 residues. Germline V gives CDR1 SGHAT, CDR2 FQNNGV. V lost 1 base and J 5 bases, leaving 24 bases between the germline ends. CDR3 protein: CASSLGGGAFLRSHNEQFF. CDR3 nucleotide sequence: TGTGCCAGCAGCTTAGGTGGGGGCGCGTTTTTAAGGTCCCACAATGAGCAGTTCTTC. Complete variable domain (other parts from reference TRBV11-2 and TRBJ2-1): EAGVAQSPRYKIIEKRQSVAFWCNPISGHATLYWYQQILGQGPKLLIQFQNNGVVDDSQLPKDRFSAERLKGVDSTLKIQPAKLEDSAVYLCASSLGGGAFLRSHNEQFFGPGTRLTVL.

The genes are TRBV11-3 and TRBJ2-3; TRBD2 matches at 9 bases. V was pared by 4 bases and J by 4 bases, with 9 bases of the junction left unmatched. The CDR3 runs to 16 residues. Germline V gene lookup returns CDR1 SGHNT and CDR2 YENEEA. The CDR3 region has the DNA TGTGCCAGCAGCTCCCAGGGTAGCGGGGGACCAGATACGCAGTATTTT. It encodes CASSSQGSGGPDTQYF.

There are a few counts of this clonotype. The CDR3 is CASSQGTGDYEQYF. The CDR3 coding sequence is TGCGCCAGCAGCCAAGGGACAGGGGACTACGAGCAGTACTTC. J is TRBJ2-7 and V is TRBV4-3, with 9 positions matching TRBD1. Unmatched junction bases numbered 1, after V lost 1 base and J lost 3 bases. This CDR3 spans 14 amino acids. Germline lookup yields CDR1 LGHNA and CDR2 YSLEER.

The chain carries TRBV3-1 and TRBJ1-2, with D perhaps TRBD1 (5 bases). Germline V gene sequence: CDR1 LGHDT, CDR2 YNNKEL (reference sequence). Trimming left V 4 bases short and J 3 bases short, with 12 bases between. This CDR3 spans 14 amino acids. In nucleotides, the CDR3 is TGTGCCAGCAGCCGTACAGGAACCTACTATGGCTACACCTTC. Amino acid sequence: CASSRTGTYYGYTF.

The chain joins TRBV20-1 to TRBJ2-4; TRBD1 is a possible D gene (6 bases). The V end lost 6 bases, the J end lost 0 bases, and 9 bases lay between the germline ends. CDR1 is DFQATT and CDR2 is SNEGSKA in the germline V gene (reference sequence). The length of the CDR3 is 13 residues. The CDR3: CSAGQRAKNIQYF. The CDR3 DNA reads as TGCAGTGCGGGACAACGAGCCAAAAACATTCAGTACTTC.

This clonotype was seen ten or more times. The V gene is TRBV12-3 or TRBV12-4, the J gene TRBJ1-2; D unresolved. This CDR3 is built from 10 residues. The V and J ends lost 1 base and 7 bases respectively, with 1 base between them. The CDR3 is CASSLGGYTF. For the CDR3, the DNA is TGTGCCAGCAGTTTAGGTGGCTACACCTTC.

This clonotype was seen just once. The chain combines TRBV7-3 with TRBJ2-3; TRBD2 might be the D (7 bases). The V gene lost 8 bases and the J gene lost 1 base, with 16 bases spanning the gap. Germline V CDR1 and CDR2: SGHTA, FQGTGA. The CDR3 has 15 residues. This CDR3 is CASGPRGLRTDTQYF. DNA of the CDR3: TGTGCCAGCGGCCCCAGGGGACTACGCACAGATACGCAGTATTTT. The full variable domain, with the rest looked up from reference TRBV7-3 and TRBJ2-3, is GAGVSQTPSNKVTEKGKYVELRCDPISGHTALYWYRQSLGQGPEFLIYFQGTGAADDSGLPNDRFFAVRPEGSVSTLKIQRTERGDSAVYLCASGPRGLRTDTQYFGPGTRLTVL.

J is TRBJ1-2 and V is TRBV12-3 or TRBV12-4, with D possibly TRBD1 on 6 matching bases. V gave up 3 bases and J gave up 5 bases, with 13 bases separating them. This CDR3 region has 14 residues. The CDR3 loop is CASSLPAQGYGYTF. CDR3 sequence (DNA): TGTGCCAGCAGTTTGCCCGCCCAGGGGTATGGCTACACCTTC.

This clonotype was picked up a small number of times. The rearrangement links TRBV4-3 to TRBJ2-1; D unclear. V dropped 4 bases and J dropped 6 bases, with 13 bases sitting between them. Germline CDR1 reads LGHNA; CDR2 reads YSLEER. The CDR3 length is 14 residues. The CDR3 is CASSREPRFNEQFF. DNA of the CDR3: TGCGCCAGCAGCCGAGAACCCAGGTTCAATGAGCAGTTCTTC.

About this clonotype: This could be a read error, since a much larger clone is one nucleotide away. This chain connects TRBV7-2 to TRBJ2-5; 15 bases map to TRBD2. The CDR3 contains 16 residues. V shed 2 bases, J shed 11 bases, and the junction held 9 bases outside the gene matches. Germline V gene data show CDR1 as SGHTA and CDR2 as FQGNSA. The CDR3 DNA reads TGTGCCAGCAGCTTACGGGGACTAGCGGGGGGCAATGAGCAGTACTTC. Its protein is CASSLRGLAGGNEQYF.

CDR3 DNA sequence: TGTGCCAGCAGGGCGGAGGAGATGAACACTGAAGCTTTCTTT. Amino acids: CASRAEEMNTEAFF. This chain joins TRBV6-5 and TRBJ1-1; D gene uncertain. Trimming shortened V by 6 bases and J by 0 bases, and 11 bases separated the two germline ends. The CDR3 runs 14 residues. Germline values: CDR1 MNHEY, CDR2 SVGAGI.